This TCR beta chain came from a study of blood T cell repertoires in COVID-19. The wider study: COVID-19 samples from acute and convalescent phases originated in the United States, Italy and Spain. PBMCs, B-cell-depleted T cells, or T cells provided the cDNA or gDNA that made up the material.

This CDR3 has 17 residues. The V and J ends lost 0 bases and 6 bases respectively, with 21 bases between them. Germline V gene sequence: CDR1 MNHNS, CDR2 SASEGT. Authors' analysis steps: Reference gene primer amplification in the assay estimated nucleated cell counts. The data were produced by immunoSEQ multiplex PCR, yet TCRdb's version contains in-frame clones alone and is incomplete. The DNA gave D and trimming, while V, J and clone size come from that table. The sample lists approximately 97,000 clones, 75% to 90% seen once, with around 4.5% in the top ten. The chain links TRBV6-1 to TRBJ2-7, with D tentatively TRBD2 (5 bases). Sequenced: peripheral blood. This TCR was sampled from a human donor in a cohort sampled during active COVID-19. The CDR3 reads CASSEAIVGRRATEQYF. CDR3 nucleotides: TGTGCCAGCAGTGAAGCCATCGTGGGCAGGCGGGCGACCGAGCAGTACTTC.